Following are 10 T cell receptor beta chains from one sample sequenced in a study of T cells after posttransplantation cyclophosphamide. Repertoires were generated with immunoSEQ multiplex PCR, while TCRdb's copy carries only in-frame clones and drops some. In total the sample includes over 35,000 clones, none of them seen once. What was sequenced was PBMCs. The receptors derive from a man aged 35 to 55 in good health, CMV-negative, and a related stem cell transplant donor.

This clone was detected many times. The chain uses TRBV6-5 and TRBJ2-3; 9 nucleotides align to TRBD2. The CDR3 length is 15 residues. Germline V lookup: CDR1 MNHEY, CDR2 SVGAGI. The V and J ends lost 6 bases and 1 base, in that order; junction bases with no gene match: 5. Written as DNA, the CDR3 is TGTGCCAGCAGACGAGCGGGAGGAGGCACAGATACGCAGTATTTT. Its protein product is CASRRAGGGTDTQYF.

This clone was counted ten times or more. CDR3 loop: CASSLGAENQPQHF. CDR3 nucleotides: TGTGCCAGCAGCTTAGGGGCAGAGAATCAGCCCCAGCATTTT. The V call is TRBV7-9, the J call TRBJ1-5; D is ambiguous. V lost 1 base and J 4 bases, leaving 8 bases between the germline ends. Germline V gene data show CDR1 as SEHNR and CDR2 as FQNEAQ (reference sequence). This CDR3 contains 14 residues.

This clone occurred many times. The chain employs TRBV6-5 and TRBJ2-1; TRBD2 might be the D (5 bases). The germline gives CDR1 MNHEY, CDR2 SVGAGI. This CDR3 is built from 12 residues. Trimming took off 5 bases at V and 9 bases at J, with 11 bases between the two ends. CDR3 region: CASSVLGGEQFF. Written as DNA, the CDR3 is TGTGCCAGCAGTGTACTAGGAGGTGAGCAGTTCTTC.

This clone was found many times. This rearrangement joins TRBV7-8 to TRBJ2-1; TRBD2 matches at 9 bases. The length of the CDR3 is 16 residues. Germline V CDR1 and CDR2: SGHVS, FQNEAQ. J lost 7 bases, V lost 1 base, and 8 bases had no gene match. The CDR3 spells CASSLGAGGASNEQFF. The CDR3 DNA follows: TGTGCCAGCAGCTTAGGTGCGGGGGGGGCCTCTAATGAGCAGTTCTTC.

This clone was seen repeatedly, ten times or more. As DNA, the CDR3 is TGTGCCATCAGTGAGTCGGGGGGTAGCGAAAAACTGTTTTTT. Encoded protein: CAISESGGSEKLFF. The V and J genes are TRBV10-3 and TRBJ1-4; a possible D gene is TRBD1 (5 bases). This CDR3 comprises 14 residues. The V end was cut by 0 bases, the J end by 8 bases, with 10 bases between. Germline CDR1 is ENHRY and CDR2 is SYGVKD.

This clone was found many times. The chain recombines TRBV5-1 with TRBJ2-3, with 13 bases that match TRBD2. This CDR3 has 16 amino acids. The J segment lost 0 bases and the V segment lost 5 bases, leaving 3 bases of the junction unmatched. CDR1 and CDR2 (germline): SGHRS, YFSETQ. The CDR3 nucleotides read TGCGCCAGCAGATGGACTAGCGGGGGAAGCACAGATACGCAGTATTTT. It translates to CASRWTSGGSTDTQYF. Looking up the rest from reference TRBV5-1 and TRBJ2-3 gives the full variable domain: KAGVTQTPRYLIKTRGQQVTLSCSPISGHRSVSWYQQTPGQGLQFLFEYFSETQRNKGNFPGRFSGRQFSNSRSEMNVSTLELGDSALYLCASRWTSGGSTDTQYFGPGTRLTVL.

The table lists this clone with many counts. The V gene is TRBV6-5, the J gene TRBJ2-2; TRBD1 agrees at 9 bases. This CDR3 has 15 amino acids. CDR1 MNHEY and CDR2 SVGAGI come from the germline V gene. With V trimmed by 5 bases and J by 5 bases, 6 bases remained unmatched. CDR3 residues: CASSRGTGRTGELFF. The CDR3 nucleotides are TGTGCCAGCAGTCGAGGGACAGGGAGGACCGGGGAGCTGTTTTTT.

This clone was counted ten times or more. The chain employs TRBV5-5 and TRBJ1-2; possibly TRBD1 for D (5 bases). CDR1 and CDR2 from the germline V gene are SGHKS and YYEKEE (reference sequence). This CDR3 comprises 15 residues. Trimming removed 4 bases at V and 4 bases at J, with 17 bases between. In DNA, the CDR3 is TGTGCCAGCAGCGGTACCGGGACTTTAATCTATGGCTACACCTTC. Translated: CASSGTGTLIYGYTF.

Ten or more counts support this clone. The chain recombines TRBV13 with TRBJ2-5, with D tentatively TRBD2 (6 bases). V gave up 5 bases and J gave up 2 bases, with 9 bases separating them. Germline V gene lookup returns CDR1 PRHDT and CDR2 FYEKMQ (reference sequence). The CDR3 extends over 13 amino acids. CDR3 bases: TGTGCCAGCAGCCCGACTAGTCAAGAGACCCAGTACTTC. This translates into CASSPTSQETQYF.

For the CDR3, the DNA is TGCGCCAGCAGCGAGGGGGGAGGGCCTCGCCCAAGCTCCTACAATGAGCAGTTCTTC. This codes for CASSEGGGPRPSSYNEQFF. The chain recombines TRBV5-1 with TRBJ2-1; tentative D call: TRBD2 (7 bases). V was shortened by 4 bases and J by 0 bases, with 23 bases between the two germline ends. Germline assignment: CDR1 SGHRS and CDR2 YFSETQ. The CDR3 is 19 residues long.